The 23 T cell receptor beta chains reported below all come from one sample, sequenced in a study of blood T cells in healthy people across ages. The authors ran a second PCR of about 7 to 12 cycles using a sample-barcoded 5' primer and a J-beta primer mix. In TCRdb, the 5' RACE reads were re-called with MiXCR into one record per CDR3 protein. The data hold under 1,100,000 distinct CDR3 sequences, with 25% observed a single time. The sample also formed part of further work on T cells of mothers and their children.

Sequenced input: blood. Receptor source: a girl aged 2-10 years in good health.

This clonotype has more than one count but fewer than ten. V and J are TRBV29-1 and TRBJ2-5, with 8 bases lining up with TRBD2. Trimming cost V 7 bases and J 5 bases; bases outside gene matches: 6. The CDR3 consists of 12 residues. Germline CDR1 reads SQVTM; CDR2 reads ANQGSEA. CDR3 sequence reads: CSAGGEMETQYF. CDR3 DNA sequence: TGCAGCGCCGGGGGGGAAATGGAGACCCAGTACTTC.

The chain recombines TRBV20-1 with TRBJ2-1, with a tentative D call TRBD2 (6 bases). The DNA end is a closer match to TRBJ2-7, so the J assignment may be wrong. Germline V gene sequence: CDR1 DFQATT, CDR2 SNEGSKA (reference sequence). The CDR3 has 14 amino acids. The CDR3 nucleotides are TGCAGTGCTAGGGATAGGCGGGGCCCCTACGAGCAGTACTTC. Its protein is CSARDRRGPYEQYF.

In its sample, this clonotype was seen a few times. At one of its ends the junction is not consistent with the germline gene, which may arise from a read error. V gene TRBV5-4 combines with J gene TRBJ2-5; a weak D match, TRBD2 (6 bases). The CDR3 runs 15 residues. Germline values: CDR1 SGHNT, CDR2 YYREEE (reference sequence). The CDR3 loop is CASSWGPGERNEQLF. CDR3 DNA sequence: TGTGCCAGCAGCTGGGGCCCGGGGGAGAGAAATGAGCAGCTCTTC.

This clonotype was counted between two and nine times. The CDR3 region has the DNA TGTGCCAGCAGTTTATTAGCGGGGATAGCAGAGACCCAGTACTTC. Encoded protein: CASSLLAGIAETQYF. The chain couples TRBV27 to TRBJ2-1, with TRBD2 identical over 8 bases. Matching the DNA end better, TRBJ2-5 makes the J call doubtful. The CDR3 totals 15 residues. The germline V gene encodes CDR1 MNHEY and CDR2 SMNVEV (reference sequence).

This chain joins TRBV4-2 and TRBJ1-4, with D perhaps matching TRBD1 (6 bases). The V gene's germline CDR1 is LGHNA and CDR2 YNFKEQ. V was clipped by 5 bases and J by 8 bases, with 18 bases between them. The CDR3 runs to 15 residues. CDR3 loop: CASSDNTGLREKLFF. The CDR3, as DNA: TGTGCCAGCAGCGACAACACAGGGTTGAGGGAAAAACTGTTTTTT.

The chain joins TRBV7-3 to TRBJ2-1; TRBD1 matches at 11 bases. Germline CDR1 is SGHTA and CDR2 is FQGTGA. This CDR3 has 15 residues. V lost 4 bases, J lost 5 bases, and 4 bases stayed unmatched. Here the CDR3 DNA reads TGTGCCAGCAGCTCCGGGACAGGGGGTGACAATGAGCAGTTCTTC. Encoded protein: CASSSGTGGDNEQFF.

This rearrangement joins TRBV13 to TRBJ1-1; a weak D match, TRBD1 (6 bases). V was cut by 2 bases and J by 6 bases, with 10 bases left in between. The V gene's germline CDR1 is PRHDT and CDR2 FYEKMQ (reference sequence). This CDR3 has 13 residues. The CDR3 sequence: CASSLNRQAEAFF. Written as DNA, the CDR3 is TGTGCCAGCAGCTTAAACCGACAGGCTGAAGCTTTCTTT.

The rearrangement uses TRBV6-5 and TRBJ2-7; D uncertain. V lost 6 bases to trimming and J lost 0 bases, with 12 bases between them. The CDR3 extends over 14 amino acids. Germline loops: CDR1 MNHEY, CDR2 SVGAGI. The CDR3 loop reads CASSPIKSSYEQYF. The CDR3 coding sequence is TGTGCCAGCAGCCCAATTAAAAGCTCCTACGAGCAGTACTTC.

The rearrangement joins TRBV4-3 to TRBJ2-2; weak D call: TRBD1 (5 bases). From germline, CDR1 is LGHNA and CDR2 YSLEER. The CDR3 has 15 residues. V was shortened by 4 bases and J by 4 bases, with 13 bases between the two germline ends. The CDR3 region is CASSLDSLSTGELFF. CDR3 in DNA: TGCGCCAGCAGCCTCGACAGTCTGAGCACCGGGGAGCTGTTTTTT.

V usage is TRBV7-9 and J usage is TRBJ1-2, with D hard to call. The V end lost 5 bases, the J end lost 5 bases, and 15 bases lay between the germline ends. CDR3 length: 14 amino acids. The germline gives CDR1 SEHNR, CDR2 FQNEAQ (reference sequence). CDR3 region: CASSEGGEGYGYTF. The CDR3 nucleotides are TGTGCCAGCAGCGAAGGCGGGGAAGGGTATGGCTACACCTTC.

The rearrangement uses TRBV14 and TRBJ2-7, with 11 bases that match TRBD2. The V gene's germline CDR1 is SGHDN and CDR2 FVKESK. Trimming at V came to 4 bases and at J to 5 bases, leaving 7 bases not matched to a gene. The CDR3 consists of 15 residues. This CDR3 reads CASSRWTSGSDEQYF. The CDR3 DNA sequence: TGTGCCAGCAGCCGGTGGACTAGCGGGTCCGACGAGCAGTACTTC.

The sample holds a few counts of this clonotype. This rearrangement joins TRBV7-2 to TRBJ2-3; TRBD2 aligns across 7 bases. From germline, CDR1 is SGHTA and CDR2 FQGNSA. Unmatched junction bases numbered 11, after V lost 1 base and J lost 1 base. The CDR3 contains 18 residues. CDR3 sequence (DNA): TGTGCCAGCAGCTTAGAGGGGCAGGGTAGCGGGCGCACAGATACGCAGTATTTT. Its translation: CASSLEGQGSGRTDTQYF.

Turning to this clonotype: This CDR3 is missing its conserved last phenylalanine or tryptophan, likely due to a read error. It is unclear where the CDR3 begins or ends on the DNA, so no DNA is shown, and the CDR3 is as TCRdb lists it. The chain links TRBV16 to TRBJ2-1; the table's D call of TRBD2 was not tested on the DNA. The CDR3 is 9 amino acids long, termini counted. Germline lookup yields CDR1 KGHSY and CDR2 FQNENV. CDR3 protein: CASSQSLAG.

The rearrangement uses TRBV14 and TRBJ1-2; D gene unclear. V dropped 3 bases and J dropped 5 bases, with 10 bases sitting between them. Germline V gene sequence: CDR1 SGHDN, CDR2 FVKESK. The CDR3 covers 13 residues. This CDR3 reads CASSHGQLYGYTF. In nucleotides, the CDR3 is TGTGCCAGCAGCCATGGGCAGCTTTATGGCTACACCTTC.

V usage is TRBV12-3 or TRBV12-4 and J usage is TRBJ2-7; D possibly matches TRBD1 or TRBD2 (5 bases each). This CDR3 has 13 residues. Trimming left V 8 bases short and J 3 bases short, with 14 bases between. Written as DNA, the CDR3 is TGTGCCAGCCCGGGACGCCACAACTACGAGCAGTACTTC. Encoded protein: CASPGRHNYEQYF.

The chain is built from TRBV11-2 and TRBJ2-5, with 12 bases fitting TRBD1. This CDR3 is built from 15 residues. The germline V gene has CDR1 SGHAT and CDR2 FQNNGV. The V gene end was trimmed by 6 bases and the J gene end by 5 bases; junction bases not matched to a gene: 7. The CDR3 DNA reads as TGTGCCAGCAGTCCCGGGACAGGGGGCTGGGAGACCCAGTACTTC. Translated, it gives CASSPGTGGWETQYF.

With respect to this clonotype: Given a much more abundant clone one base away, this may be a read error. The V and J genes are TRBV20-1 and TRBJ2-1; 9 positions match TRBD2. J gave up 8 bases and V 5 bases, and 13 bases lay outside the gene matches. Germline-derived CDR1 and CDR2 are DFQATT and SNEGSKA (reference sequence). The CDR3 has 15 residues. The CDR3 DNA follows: TGCAGTGCTGGAGTAGGCGGGGGGGCTGGGGATGAGCAGTTCTTC. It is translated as CSAGVGGGAGDEQFF.

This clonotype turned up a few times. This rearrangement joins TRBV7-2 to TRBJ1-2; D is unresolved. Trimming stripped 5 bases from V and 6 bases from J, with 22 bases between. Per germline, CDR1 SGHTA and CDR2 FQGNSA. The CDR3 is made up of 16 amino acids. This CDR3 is CASSATSTDLINGYTF. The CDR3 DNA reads TGTGCCAGCAGCGCCACGTCCACGGATTTGATTAATGGCTACACCTTC.

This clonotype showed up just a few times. CDR3 sequence: CASSQDGIDPSYEQYF. The CDR3 DNA sequence: TGCGCCAGCAGCCAAGATGGAATCGATCCCTCCTACGAGCAGTACTTC. The chain is built from TRBV4-3 and TRBJ2-7; no reliable D call. With 0 bases removed from V and 0 bases from J, the gap between germline ends came to 12 bases. Germline V gene lookup returns CDR1 LGHNA and CDR2 YSLEER. The CDR3 consists of 16 residues.

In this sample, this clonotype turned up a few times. CDR3 region: CASSLMHSSYEQYF. CDR3 nucleotides: TGCGCCAGCAGCTTGATGCACTCCTCCTACGAGCAGTACTTC. The J gene is TRBJ2-7, the V gene TRBV5-1; D call uncertain. CDR1 and CDR2 from the germline V gene are SGHRS and YFSETQ. This CDR3 spans 14 amino acids. Trimming removed 1 base at V and 0 bases at J, with 8 bases between.

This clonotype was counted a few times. DNA for the CDR3: TGCAGTGCTAGGGGTCTAGCGAACTCCTACAATGAGCAGTTCTTC. It specifies CSARGLANSYNEQFF. V and J are TRBV20-1 and TRBJ2-1, with D possibly matching TRBD2 (6 bases). V was trimmed by 3 bases and J by 0 bases, leaving 12 bases between them. Germline lookup yields CDR1 DFQATT and CDR2 SNEGSKA (reference sequence). The CDR3 covers 15 residues.

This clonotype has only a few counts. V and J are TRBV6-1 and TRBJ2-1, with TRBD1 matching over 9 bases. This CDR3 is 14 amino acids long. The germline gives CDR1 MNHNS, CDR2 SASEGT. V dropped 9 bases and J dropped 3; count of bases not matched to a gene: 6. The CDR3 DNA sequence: TGTGCCAGTTCCCGGGACAGGGTCTACAATGAGCAGTTCTTC. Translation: CASSRDRVYNEQFF.

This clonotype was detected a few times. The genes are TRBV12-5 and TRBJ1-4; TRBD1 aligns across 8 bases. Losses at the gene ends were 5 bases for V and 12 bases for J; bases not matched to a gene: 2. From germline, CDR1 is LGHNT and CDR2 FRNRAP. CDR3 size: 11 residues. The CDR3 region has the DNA TGTGCTAGTGGTGAGGACAGGGAACTGTTTTTT. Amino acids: CASGEDRELFF.